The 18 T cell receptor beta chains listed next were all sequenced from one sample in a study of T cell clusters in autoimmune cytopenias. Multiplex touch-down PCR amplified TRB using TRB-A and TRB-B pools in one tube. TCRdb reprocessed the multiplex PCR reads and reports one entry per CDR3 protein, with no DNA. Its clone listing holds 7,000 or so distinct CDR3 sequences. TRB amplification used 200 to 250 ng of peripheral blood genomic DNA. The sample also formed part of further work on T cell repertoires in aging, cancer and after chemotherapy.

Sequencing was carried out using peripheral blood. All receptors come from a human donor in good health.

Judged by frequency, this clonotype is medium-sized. CDR3 protein: CAWSVQPGLADTGELFF. The gene calls are TRBV30 and TRBJ2-2; as DNA is missing, the TRBD2 call by TCRdb cannot be tested. Germline lookup yields CDR1 GTSNPN and CDR2 SVGIG (reference sequence). The CDR3 totals 17 residues.

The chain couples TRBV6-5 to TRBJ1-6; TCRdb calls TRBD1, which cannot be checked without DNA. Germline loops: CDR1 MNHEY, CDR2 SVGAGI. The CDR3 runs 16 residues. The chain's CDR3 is CASSYYHGTGGSPLHF.

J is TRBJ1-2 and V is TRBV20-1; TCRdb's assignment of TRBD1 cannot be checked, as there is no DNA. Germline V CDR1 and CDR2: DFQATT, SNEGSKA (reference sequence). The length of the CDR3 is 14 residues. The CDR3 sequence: CSARDGGRVGGYTF.

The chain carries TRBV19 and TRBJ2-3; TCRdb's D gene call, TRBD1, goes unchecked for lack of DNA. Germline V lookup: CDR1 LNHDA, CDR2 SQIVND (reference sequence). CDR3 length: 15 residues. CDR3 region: CASTHLPGDTDTQYF.

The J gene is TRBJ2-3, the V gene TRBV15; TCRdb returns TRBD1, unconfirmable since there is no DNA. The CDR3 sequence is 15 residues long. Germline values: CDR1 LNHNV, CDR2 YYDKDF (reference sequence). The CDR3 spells CATSPGTQGADTQYF.

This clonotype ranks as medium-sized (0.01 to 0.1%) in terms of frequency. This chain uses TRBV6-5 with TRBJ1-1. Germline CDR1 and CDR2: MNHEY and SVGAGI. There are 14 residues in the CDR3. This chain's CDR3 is CASRQTLMNTEAFF.

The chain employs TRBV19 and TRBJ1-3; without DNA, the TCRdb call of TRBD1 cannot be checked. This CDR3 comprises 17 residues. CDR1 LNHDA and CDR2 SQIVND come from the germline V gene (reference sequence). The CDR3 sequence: CASTFPLSGGSGNTIYF.

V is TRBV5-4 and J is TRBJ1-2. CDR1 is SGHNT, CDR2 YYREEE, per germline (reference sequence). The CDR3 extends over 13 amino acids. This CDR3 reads CASSLDRVYGYTF.

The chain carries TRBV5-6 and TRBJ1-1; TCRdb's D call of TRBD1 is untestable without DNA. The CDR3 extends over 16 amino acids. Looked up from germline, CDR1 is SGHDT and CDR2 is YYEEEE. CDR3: CASSVTTGESNTEAFF.

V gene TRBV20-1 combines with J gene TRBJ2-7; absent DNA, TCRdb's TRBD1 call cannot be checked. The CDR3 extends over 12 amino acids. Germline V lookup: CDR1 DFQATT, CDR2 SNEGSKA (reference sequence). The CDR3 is CSATGTGNEQYF.

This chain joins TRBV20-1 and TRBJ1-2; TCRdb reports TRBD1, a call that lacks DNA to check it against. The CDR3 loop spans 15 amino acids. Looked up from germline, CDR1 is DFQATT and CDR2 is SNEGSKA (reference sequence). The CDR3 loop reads CSARGGGQANYGYTF.

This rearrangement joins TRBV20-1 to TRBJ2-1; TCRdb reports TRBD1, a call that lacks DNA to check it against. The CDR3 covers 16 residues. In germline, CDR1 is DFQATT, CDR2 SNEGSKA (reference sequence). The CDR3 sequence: CSARSRGAGGYNEQFF.

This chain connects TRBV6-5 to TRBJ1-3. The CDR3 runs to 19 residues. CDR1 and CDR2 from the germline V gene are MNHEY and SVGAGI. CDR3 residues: CASSRTPSIGLSAGNTIYF.

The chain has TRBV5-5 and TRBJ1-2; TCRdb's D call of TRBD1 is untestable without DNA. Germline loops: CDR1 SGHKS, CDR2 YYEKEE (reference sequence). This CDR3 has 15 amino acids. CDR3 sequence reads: CASRSLTGGADGYTF.

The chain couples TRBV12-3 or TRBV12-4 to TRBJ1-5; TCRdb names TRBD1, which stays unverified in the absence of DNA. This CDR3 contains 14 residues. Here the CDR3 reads CASSWDRPNQPQHF.

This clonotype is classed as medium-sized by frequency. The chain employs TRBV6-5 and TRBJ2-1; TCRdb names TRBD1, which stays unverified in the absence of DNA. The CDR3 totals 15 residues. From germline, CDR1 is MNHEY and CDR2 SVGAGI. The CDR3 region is CASRRDRSSYNEQFF.

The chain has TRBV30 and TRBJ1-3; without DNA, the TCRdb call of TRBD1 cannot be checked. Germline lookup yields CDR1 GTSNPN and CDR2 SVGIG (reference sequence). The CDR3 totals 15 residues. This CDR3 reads CAWSRDSGSGNTIYF.

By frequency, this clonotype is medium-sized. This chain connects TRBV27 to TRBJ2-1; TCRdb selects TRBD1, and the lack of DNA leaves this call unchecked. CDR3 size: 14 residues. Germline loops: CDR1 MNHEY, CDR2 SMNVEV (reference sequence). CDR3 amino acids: CASEAETGDNEQFF.